This T cell receptor beta chain was retrieved from a study of early T cells in non-severe SARS-CoV-2 infection. Study-level information: RNA in bulk from unsorted whole blood was sequenced, and chains were unpaired. The study, taken as a whole, reports: The study's VDJdb matching favored anti-spike CD8 responses and missed private and CD4 specificities.

From germline, CDR1 is DFQATT and CDR2 SNEGSKA (reference sequence). The CDR3 length is 15 residues. Trimming took off 0 bases at V and 3 bases at J, with 12 bases between the two ends. In the library, individual cDNA molecules carried attached unique molecular identifiers. TCRdb reprocessed the 5' RACE reads via MiXCR and lists one record per CDR3 protein. The sample records around 60,000 distinct CDR3 sequences, around 13% being singletons. This clonotype was found many times. No antigen is known for it. This receptor was obtained from an adult who was a healthcare worker with PCR-confirmed SARS-CoV-2 infection or an uninfected control (not recorded which). The chain recombines TRBV20-1 with TRBJ2-1; maybe TRBD1 (6 bases). Material for sequencing was whole blood. CDR3 nucleotide sequence: TGCAGTGCTAGAGATCGTTTACAGGGCTACAATGAGCAGTTCTTC. Its translation: CSARDRLQGYNEQFF.